This T cell receptor (beta chain) is from a study of OX40 agonist ivuxolimab in advanced cancers. Study details: Cancers in dose escalation were hepatocellular, melanoma, renal cell and head and neck. Overall study results and limits: With doses of 0.1 to 3.0 mg/kg, CD4+ and CD8+ blood T cells had undergone clonal expansion by week 6. More expanded clones were seen, on average, in CD8+ T cells than in CD4+.

The protocol was immunoSEQ multiplex PCR, while the TCRdb copy is restricted to in-frame clones and leaves out a portion. The data show 50,000 or so clones, over 70% seen once. Regarding this clone: Its antigen is currently unknown.

Trimming took 1 base from V and 2 from J, leaving 3 bases between them. Germline loops: CDR1 MDHEN, CDR2 SYDVKM. The CDR3 runs to 13 residues. Sequenced here: CD4+ or CD8+ T cells sorted from blood, sampled in a trial of the OX40 agonist ivuxolimab. This chain links TRBV28 with TRBJ1-5; D gene ambiguous. The TCR sequence derives from an adult with an advanced solid tumor such as melanoma, head and neck, liver or kidney cancer. This chain's CDR3 is CASSLSGNQPQHF. CDR3 nucleotides: TGTGCCAGCAGTTTATCCGGCAATCAGCCCCAGCATTTT.